The 5 T cell receptor beta chains in this list originate from one sample, sequenced in a study of blood T cells in healthy people across ages. A J-beta primer mix and a sample-barcoded 5' primer were used in a second PCR of about 6 to 12 cycles. A single record per CDR3 protein comes from TCRdb applying MiXCR to the 5' RACE reads. The table lists 1.8 million or so distinct CDR3 sequences, about 39% of them singletons, with 23% in the top ten. What was sequenced was blood. These receptors were taken from a human donor in good health.

The chain links TRBV7-9 to TRBJ2-1; TRBD1 matches 11 bases. The length of the CDR3 is 16 residues. The J segment lost 8 bases and the V segment lost 0 bases, leaving 6 bases of the junction unmatched. Germline CDR1 and CDR2: SEHNR and FQNEAQ (reference sequence). CDR3: CASSLAPGQGVYEQFF. The DNA for the CDR3 is TGTGCCAGCAGCTTAGCCCCGGGACAGGGGGTATATGAGCAGTTCTTC.

The chain couples TRBV20-1 to TRBJ2-3, with TRBD1 as a possible D gene (6 bases). The CDR3 contains 14 residues. Germline V CDR1 and CDR2: DFQATT, SNEGSKA (reference sequence). Trimming removed 6 bases from V and 2 bases from J, with 15 bases in between. In DNA, the CDR3 is TGCAGTGCCCAGGTGGGGGCGTTCACAGATACGCAGTATTTT. This sequence encodes CSAQVGAFTDTQYF.

This clonotype was counted ten times or more. The chain links TRBV25-1 to TRBJ2-5; the match to TRBD2 covers 9 bases. Germline CDR1 is MGHDK and CDR2 is SYGVNS. With V trimmed by 6 bases and J by 5 bases, 1 base remained unmatched. The CDR3 contains 12 residues. This CDR3 is CASSAGGETQYF. Here the CDR3 DNA reads TGTGCCAGCAGCGCGGGGGGGGAGACCCAGTACTTC.

This clonotype has ten or more counts. The rearrangement links TRBV20-1 to TRBJ2-1, with 7 bases matching TRBD1. Per the germline V gene, CDR1 is DFQATT and CDR2 is SNEGSKA (reference sequence). This CDR3 is 14 amino acids long. V was pared by 2 bases and J by 7 bases, with 8 bases of the junction left unmatched. DNA of the CDR3: TGCAGTGCTAGAAAGACAGGGAATTTTAATGAGCAGTTCTTC. Its translation: CSARKTGNFNEQFF.

This sequence joins TRBV20-1 and TRBJ1-1, with D possibly matching TRBD1 (6 bases). Looked up from germline, CDR1 is DFQATT and CDR2 is SNEGSKA (reference sequence). The CDR3 consists of 14 residues. Trimming removed 5 bases at V and 4 bases at J, with 17 bases between. The CDR3 DNA is TGCAGTGCTCCAAACAGGGAATGGGGCACTGAAGCTTTCTTT. Residues: CSAPNREWGTEAFF.